The 13 T cell receptor beta chains in this list originate from one sample, sequenced in a study of PD-L1 blockade in urothelial cancer. Time point denoted: peripheral blood 6 weeks after treatment start. Profiling relied on immunoSEQ multiplex PCR, and the TCRdb table lists in-frame clones only, not all of them. The sample shows about 130,000 clones, around 86% of them seen only once. Sequenced here: PBMCs, sampled around atezolizumab (anti-PD-L1) treatment. These receptors were taken from a man aged 50 or older with urothelial cancer.

The V gene is TRBV5-6, the J gene TRBJ1-1; D gene uncertain. The CDR3 runs to 17 residues. Germline values: CDR1 SGHDT, CDR2 YYEEEE. The V gene lost 1 base and the J gene lost 1 base, with 17 bases spanning the gap. The CDR3 DNA is TGTGCCAGCAGCTTGCTGCCGGGAAAGGCCCAGAACACTGAAGCTTTCTTT. This encodes CASSLLPGKAQNTEAFF.

This sequence joins TRBV18 and TRBJ1-3; D is ambiguous. The CDR3 length is 14 residues. Per the germline V gene, CDR1 is KGHSH and CDR2 is LQKENI. Trimming shortened V by 2 bases and J by 4 bases, and 9 bases separated the two germline ends. In DNA form, the CDR3 reads TGTGCCAGCTCACCATTAACAGACGGAAACACCATATATTTT. Translating it yields CASSPLTDGNTIYF.

The genes are TRBV6-5 and TRBJ1-6, with D perhaps TRBD1 (5 bases). Germline V gene lookup returns CDR1 MNHEY and CDR2 SVGAGI. V lost 3 bases and J 8 bases, leaving 8 bases between the germline ends. The CDR3 runs to 13 residues. The CDR3 sequence: CASSYLGHSPLHF. The CDR3, as DNA: TGTGCCAGCAGTTATTTGGGGCATTCACCCCTCCACTTT.

This clone has only a few counts. The gene calls are TRBV30 and TRBJ1-1; D remains ambiguous. V lost 1 base to trimming and J lost 1 base, with 4 bases between them. Germline V gene sequence: CDR1 GTSNPN, CDR2 SVGIG (reference sequence). The CDR3 covers 12 residues. In DNA form, the CDR3 reads TGTGCCTGGAGTGCACAGAACACTGAAGCTTTCTTT. Its translation: CAWSAQNTEAFF.

The chain recombines TRBV4-1 with TRBJ1-4; D not resolved. The CDR3 has 14 amino acids. Germline values: CDR1 MGHRA, CDR2 YSYEKL. Trimming removed 2 bases from V and 0 bases from J, with 4 bases in between. CDR3 region: CASSQTATNEKLFF. CDR3 nucleotide sequence: TGCGCCAGCAGCCAAACTGCAACTAATGAAAAACTGTTTTTT.

The CDR3 region is CASSLVGRRPGKETQYF. The DNA for the CDR3 is TGTGCCAGCAGCTTAGTTGGCCGCCGACCGGGGAAAGAGACCCAGTACTTC. The J gene is TRBJ2-5, the V gene TRBV13, with D perhaps TRBD2 (5 bases). The CDR3 runs 17 residues. Germline CDR1 reads PRHDT; CDR2 reads FYEKMQ (reference sequence). The germline V and J ends were trimmed by 1 base and 3 bases, with 18 bases remaining between them.

The rearrangement joins TRBV14 to TRBJ2-7; 8 positions match TRBD2. CDR1 SGHDN and CDR2 FVKESK come from the germline V gene. V lost 1 base, J lost 2 bases, and 7 bases stayed unmatched. This CDR3 has 16 residues. The chain's CDR3 is CASSQGLREGPYEQYF. The CDR3 coding sequence is TGTGCCAGCAGCCAAGGATTACGGGAGGGCCCCTACGAGCAGTACTTC. Using reference TRBV14 and TRBJ2-7 for the parts outside the CDR3, the full variable domain is EAGVTQFPSHSVIEKGQTVTLRCDPISGHDNLYWYRRVMGKEIKFLLHFVKESKQDESGMPNNRFLAERTGGTYSTLKVQPAELEDSGVYFCASSQGLREGPYEQYFGPGTRLTVT.

This clone was recorded once. The rearrangement links TRBV5-1 to TRBJ2-5; 13 bases are a match to TRBD2. Germline values: CDR1 SGHRS, CDR2 YFSETQ. V lost 4 bases and J lost 5; bases outside the gene matches: 5. This CDR3 is built from 15 residues. The DNA of the CDR3 is TGCGCCAGCAGCATAGGGACTAGCGGGAAGGAGACCCAGTACTTC. Encoded protein: CASSIGTSGKETQYF.

The rearrangement links TRBV4-1 to TRBJ1-6, with D maybe TRBD1 (5 bases). Per germline, CDR1 MGHRA and CDR2 YSYEKL. Deletions cut 0 bases from V and 9 bases from J, with 12 bases between. The CDR3 runs 15 residues. CDR3 sequence reads: CASSQDQGTGSPLHF. The CDR3 region has the DNA TGCGCCAGCAGCCAAGATCAGGGAACAGGTTCACCCCTCCACTTT.

The chain couples TRBV20-1 to TRBJ2-7; D may be TRBD2 (5 bases). V was trimmed by 4 bases and J by 3 bases, leaving 7 bases between them. The CDR3 extends over 11 amino acids. Germline V gives CDR1 DFQATT, CDR2 SNEGSKA (reference sequence). Here the CDR3 DNA reads TGCAGTGCTAACCGGGACTACGAGCAGTACTTC. Protein sequence: CSANRDYEQYF.

The chain recombines TRBV4-2 with TRBJ2-3, with TRBD2 identical over 15 bases. CDR1 is LGHNA and CDR2 is YNFKEQ in the germline V gene. This CDR3 is 18 amino acids long. The V and J ends lost 4 bases and 0 bases, in that order; junction bases with no gene match: 5. The CDR3 is CASSPGGTSGRSTDTQYF. The CDR3 nucleotides read TGTGCCAGCAGCCCAGGGGGGACTAGCGGGAGGAGCACAGATACGCAGTATTTT.

The chain employs TRBV10-3 and TRBJ2-3; D may be TRBD2 (5 bases). The CDR3 runs 14 residues. V was pared by 4 bases and J by 2 bases, with 10 bases between. In germline, CDR1 is ENHRY, CDR2 SYGVKD. The CDR3: CAISAQRLTDTQYF. DNA of the CDR3: TGTGCCATCAGTGCTCAGCGGCTCACAGATACGCAGTATTTT.

This clone was seen just once. The V and J genes are TRBV14 and TRBJ2-7; TRBD2 is a possible D gene (5 bases). The CDR3 contains 15 residues. In germline, CDR1 is SGHDN, CDR2 FVKESK. V was clipped by 4 bases and J by 7 bases, with 20 bases between them. The CDR3 nucleotides are TGTGCCAGCAGCCCCCGTCTTAGCACACCGGGGGAGCAGTACTTC. Translating gives CASSPRLSTPGEQYF.